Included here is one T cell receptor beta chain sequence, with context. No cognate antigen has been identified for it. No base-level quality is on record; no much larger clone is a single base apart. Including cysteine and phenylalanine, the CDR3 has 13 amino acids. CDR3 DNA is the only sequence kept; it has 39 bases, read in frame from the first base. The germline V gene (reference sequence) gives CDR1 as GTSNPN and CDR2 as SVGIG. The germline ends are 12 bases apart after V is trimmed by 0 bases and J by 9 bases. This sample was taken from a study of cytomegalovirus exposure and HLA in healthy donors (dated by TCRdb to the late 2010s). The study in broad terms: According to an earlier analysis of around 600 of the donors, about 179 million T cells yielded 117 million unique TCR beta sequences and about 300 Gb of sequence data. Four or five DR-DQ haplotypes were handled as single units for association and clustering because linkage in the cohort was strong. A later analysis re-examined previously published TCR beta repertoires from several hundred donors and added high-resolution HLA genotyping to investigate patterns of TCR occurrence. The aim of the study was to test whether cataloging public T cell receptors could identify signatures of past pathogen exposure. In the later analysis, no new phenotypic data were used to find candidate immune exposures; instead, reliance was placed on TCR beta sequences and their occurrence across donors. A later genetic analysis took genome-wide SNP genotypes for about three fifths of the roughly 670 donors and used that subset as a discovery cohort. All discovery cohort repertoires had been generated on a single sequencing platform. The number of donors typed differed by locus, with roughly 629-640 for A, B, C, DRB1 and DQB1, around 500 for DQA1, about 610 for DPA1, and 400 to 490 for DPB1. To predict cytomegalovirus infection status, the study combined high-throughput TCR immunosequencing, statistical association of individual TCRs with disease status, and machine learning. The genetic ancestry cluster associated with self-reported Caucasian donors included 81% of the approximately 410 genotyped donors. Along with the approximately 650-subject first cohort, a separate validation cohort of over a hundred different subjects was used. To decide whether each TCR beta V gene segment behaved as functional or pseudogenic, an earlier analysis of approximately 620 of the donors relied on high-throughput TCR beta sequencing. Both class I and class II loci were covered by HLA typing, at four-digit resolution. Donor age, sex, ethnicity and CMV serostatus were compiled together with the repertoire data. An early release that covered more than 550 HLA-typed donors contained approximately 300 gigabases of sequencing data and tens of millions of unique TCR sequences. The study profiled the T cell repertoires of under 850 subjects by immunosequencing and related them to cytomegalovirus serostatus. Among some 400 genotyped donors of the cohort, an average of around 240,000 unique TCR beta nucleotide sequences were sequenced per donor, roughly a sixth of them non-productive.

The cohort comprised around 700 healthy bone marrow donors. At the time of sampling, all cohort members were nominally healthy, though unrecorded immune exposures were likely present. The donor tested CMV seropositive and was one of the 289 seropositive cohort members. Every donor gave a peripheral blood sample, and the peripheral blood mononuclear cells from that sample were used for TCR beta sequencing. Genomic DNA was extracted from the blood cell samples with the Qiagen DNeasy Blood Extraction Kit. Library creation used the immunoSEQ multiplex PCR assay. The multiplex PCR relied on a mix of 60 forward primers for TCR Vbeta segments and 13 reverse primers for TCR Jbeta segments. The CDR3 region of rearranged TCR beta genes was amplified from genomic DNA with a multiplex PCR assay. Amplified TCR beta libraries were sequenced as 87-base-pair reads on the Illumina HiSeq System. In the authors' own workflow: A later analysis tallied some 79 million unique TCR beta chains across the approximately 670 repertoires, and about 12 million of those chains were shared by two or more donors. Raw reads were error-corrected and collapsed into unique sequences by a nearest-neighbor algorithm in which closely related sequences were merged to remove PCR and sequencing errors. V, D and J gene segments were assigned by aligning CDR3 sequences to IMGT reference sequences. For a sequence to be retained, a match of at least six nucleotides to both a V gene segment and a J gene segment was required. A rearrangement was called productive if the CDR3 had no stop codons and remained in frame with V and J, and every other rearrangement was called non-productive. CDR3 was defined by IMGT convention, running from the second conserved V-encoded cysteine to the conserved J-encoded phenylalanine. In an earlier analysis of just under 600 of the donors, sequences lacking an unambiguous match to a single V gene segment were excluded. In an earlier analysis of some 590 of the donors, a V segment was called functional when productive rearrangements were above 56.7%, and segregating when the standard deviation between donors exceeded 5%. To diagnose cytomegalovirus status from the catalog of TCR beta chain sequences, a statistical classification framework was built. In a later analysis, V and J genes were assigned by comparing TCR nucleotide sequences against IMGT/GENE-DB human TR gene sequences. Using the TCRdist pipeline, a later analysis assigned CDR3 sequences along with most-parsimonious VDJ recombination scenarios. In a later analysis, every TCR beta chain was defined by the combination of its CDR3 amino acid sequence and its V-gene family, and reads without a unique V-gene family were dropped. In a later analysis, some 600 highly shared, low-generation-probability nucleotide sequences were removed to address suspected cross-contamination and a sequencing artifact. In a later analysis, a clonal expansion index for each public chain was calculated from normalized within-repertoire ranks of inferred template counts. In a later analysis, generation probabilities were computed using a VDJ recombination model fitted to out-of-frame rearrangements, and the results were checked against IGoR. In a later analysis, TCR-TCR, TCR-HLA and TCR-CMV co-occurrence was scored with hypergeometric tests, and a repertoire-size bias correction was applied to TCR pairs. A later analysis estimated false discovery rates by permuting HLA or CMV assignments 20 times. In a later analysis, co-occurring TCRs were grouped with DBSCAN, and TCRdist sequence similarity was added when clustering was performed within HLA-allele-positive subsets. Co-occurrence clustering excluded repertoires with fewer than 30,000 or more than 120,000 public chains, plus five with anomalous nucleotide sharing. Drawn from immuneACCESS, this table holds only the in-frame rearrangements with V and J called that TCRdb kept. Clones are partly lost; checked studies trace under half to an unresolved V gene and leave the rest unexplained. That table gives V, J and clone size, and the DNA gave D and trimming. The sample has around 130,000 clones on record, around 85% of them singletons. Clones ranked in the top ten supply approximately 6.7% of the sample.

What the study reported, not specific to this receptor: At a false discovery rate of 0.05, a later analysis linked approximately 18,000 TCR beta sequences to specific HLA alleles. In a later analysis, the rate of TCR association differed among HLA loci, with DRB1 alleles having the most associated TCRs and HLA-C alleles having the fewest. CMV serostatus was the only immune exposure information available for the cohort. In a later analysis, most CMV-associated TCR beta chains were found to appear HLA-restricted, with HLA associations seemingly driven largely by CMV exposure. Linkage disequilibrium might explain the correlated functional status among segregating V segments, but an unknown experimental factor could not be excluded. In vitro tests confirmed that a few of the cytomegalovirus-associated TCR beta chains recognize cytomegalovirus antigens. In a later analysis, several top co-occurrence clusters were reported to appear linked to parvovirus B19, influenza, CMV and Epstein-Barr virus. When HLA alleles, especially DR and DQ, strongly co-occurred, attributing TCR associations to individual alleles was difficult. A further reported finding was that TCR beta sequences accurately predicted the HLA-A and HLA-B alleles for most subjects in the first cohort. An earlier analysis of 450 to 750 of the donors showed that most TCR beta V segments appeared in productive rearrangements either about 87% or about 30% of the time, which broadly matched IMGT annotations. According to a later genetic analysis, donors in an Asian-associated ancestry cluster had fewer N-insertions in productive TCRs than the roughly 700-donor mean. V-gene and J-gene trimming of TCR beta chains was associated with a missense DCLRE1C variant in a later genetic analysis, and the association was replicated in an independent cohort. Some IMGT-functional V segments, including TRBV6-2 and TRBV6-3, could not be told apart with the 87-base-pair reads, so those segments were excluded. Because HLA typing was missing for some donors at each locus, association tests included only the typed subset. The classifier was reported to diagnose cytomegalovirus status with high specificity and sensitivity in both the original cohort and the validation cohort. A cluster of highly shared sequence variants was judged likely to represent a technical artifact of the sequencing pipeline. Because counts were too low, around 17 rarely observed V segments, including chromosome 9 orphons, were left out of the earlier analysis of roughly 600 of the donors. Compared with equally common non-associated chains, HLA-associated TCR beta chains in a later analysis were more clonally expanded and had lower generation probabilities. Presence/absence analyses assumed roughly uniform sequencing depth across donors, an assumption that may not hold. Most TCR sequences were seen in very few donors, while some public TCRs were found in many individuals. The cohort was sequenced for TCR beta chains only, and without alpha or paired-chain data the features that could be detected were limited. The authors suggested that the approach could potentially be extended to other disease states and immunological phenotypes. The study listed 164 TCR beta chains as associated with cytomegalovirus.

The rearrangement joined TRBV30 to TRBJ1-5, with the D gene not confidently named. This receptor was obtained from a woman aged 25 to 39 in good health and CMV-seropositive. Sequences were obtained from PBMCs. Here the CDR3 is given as CAWSVNEEAPQHF. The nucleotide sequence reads TGTGCCTGGAGTGTAAATGAGGAGGCGCCCCAGCATTTT.